Each of the 28 T cell receptor beta chains below was sequenced from the same sample in a study of blood T cell repertoires in COVID-19. TCRdb's copy holds only in-frame clones and misses some; the assay was immunoSEQ multiplex PCR. The sample has fewer than 700,000 clones, roughly nine tenths seen once; the top ten hold roughly 8.3%. Sequenced input: peripheral blood. These receptor sequences come from a woman aged 50 to 60 with COVID-19, enrolled during active disease.

The chain recombines TRBV27 with TRBJ2-2, with 12 bases aligning to TRBD2. V lost 5 bases and J lost 3; bases outside the gene matches: 7. Per germline, CDR1 MNHEY and CDR2 SMNVEV (reference sequence). The CDR3 is 17 residues long. CDR3 region: CASSPPGLAGYTGELFF. CDR3 nucleotide sequence: TGTGCCAGCAGTCCGCCCGGACTAGCGGGGTACACCGGGGAGCTGTTTTTT.

The chain recombines TRBV5-1 with TRBJ1-2; the match to TRBD1 covers 9 bases. Looked up from germline, CDR1 is SGHRS and CDR2 is YFSETQ. Trimming took 0 bases from V and 8 from J; bases not matched to a gene: 8. CDR3 length: 15 residues. CDR3: CASSLEYGQGSGYTF. DNA for the CDR3: TGCGCCAGCAGCTTGGAGTATGGACAGGGGTCCGGCTACACCTTC.

The chain uses TRBV15 and TRBJ2-3; TRBD2 aligns across 12 bases. V shed 2 bases and J 6 bases; nucleotides not matched to a gene: 12. The CDR3 totals 18 residues. Germline V gives CDR1 LNHNV, CDR2 YYDKDF (reference sequence). The CDR3 coding sequence is TGTGCCACCAGCAGACGGACTAGCGGGGACCCACGGAAGGATACGCAGTATTTT. It specifies CATSRRTSGDPRKDTQYF.

The rearrangement links TRBV5-1 to TRBJ2-7, with a possible D match to TRBD1 (6 bases). V lost 3 bases, J lost 12 bases, and 22 bases lay in between. The germline gives CDR1 SGHRS, CDR2 YFSETQ. CDR3 length equals 14 residues. The CDR3 protein is CASSSYDRPGLGYF. CDR3 DNA: TGCGCCAGCAGCTCCTACGACAGGCCTGGCTTGGGGTACTTC.

V gene TRBV19 combines with J gene TRBJ1-1; D uncertain. This CDR3 is 12 amino acids long. Per the germline V gene, CDR1 is LNHDA and CDR2 is SQIVND (reference sequence). Between the trimmed V and J ends, which lost 4 bases and 1 base, there was a span of 4 bases. In DNA, the CDR3 is TGTGCCAGTAGTAGAGCGAACACTGAAGCTTTCTTT. Translation gives CASSRANTEAFF.

This clone was observed a few times. The genes are TRBV4-1 and TRBJ1-2; TRBD1 might be the D (5 bases). Germline loops: CDR1 MGHRA, CDR2 YSYEKL. With 1 base removed from V and 8 bases from J, the gap between germline ends came to 20 bases. There are 16 residues in the CDR3. The CDR3 nucleotides are TGCGCCAGCAGCCAAGTCATGGCCAGGGCGGCCATGGGCTACACCTTC. Translation: CASSQVMARAAMGYTF.

The gene calls are TRBV9 and TRBJ2-7; unclear D gene. Germline CDR1 reads SGDLS; CDR2 reads YYNGEE. V lost 4 bases and J 3 bases, leaving 17 bases between the germline ends. This CDR3 spans 15 amino acids. CDR3 nucleotide sequence: TGTGCCAGCAGCTTTAGCCCCGCGGCCGGCTACGAGCAGTACTTC. Translation: CASSFSPAAGYEQYF.

J is TRBJ2-5 and V is TRBV7-9; D possibly corresponds to TRBD2 (5 bases). This CDR3 is built from 15 residues. From germline, CDR1 is SEHNR and CDR2 FQNEAQ (reference sequence). Trimming pared 1 base from V and 2 bases from J, leaving 11 bases between. CDR3 bases: TGTGCCAGCAGCTTAGGGAGGTCCTCACAAGAGACCCAGTACTTC. Translating gives CASSLGRSSQETQYF.

This chain joins TRBV28 and TRBJ2-1, with D perhaps matching TRBD1 (6 bases). CDR3 length: 12 residues. Germline assignment: CDR1 MDHEN and CDR2 SYDVKM. The V end lost 5 bases, the J end lost 9 bases, and 11 bases lay between the germline ends. In DNA form, the CDR3 reads TGTGCCAGCAGTCCTGGACAGACTGAGCAGTTCTTC. This translates into CASSPGQTEQFF.

The chain joins TRBV15 to TRBJ1-1, with 8 bases matching TRBD1. This CDR3 has 15 residues. J lost 8 bases, V lost 0 bases, and 8 bases had no gene match. Germline assignment: CDR1 LNHNV and CDR2 YYDKDF (reference sequence). The CDR3 DNA reads as TGTGCCACCAGCAGAGATAAGAGGACAGGGCTAGAAGCTTTCTTT. Amino acid sequence: CATSRDKRTGLEAFF.

The chain carries TRBV12-3 or TRBV12-4 and TRBJ2-3, with D possibly being TRBD2 (7 bases). The CDR3 has 12 residues. Between the trimmed V and J ends, which lost 5 bases and 9 bases, there was a span of 12 bases. The CDR3 bases are TGTGCCAGCAGTATAGGGGGGGACACGCAGTATTTT. Translation: CASSIGGDTQYF.

The chain recombines TRBV5-1 with TRBJ2-3, with 8 bases fitting TRBD1. Trimming removed 0 bases from V and 2 bases from J; junction bases left unmatched: 2. This CDR3 is built from 15 residues. CDR1 is SGHRS and CDR2 is YFSETQ in the germline V gene. CDR3 protein: CASSLEDRDTDTQYF. CDR3 nucleotides: TGCGCCAGCAGCTTGGAGGACAGGGACACAGATACGCAGTATTTT.

The V gene is TRBV19, the J gene TRBJ1-5; 8 nucleotides match TRBD1. Germline trimming cut 4 bases from V and 3 bases from J; bases unmatched to any gene: 5. This CDR3 is 15 amino acids long. The germline V gene encodes CDR1 LNHDA and CDR2 SQIVND (reference sequence). The CDR3 protein is CASSTRGLDNQPQHF. The CDR3 region has the DNA TGTGCCAGTAGTACCAGGGGGCTGGACAATCAGCCCCAGCATTTT. The entire variable domain, with the rest obtained from reference TRBV19 and TRBJ1-5, is as follows: DGGITQSPKYLFRKEGQNVTLSCEQNLNHDAMYWYRQDPGQGLRLIYYSQIVNDFQKGDIAEGYSVSREKKESFPLTVTSAQKNPTAFYLCASSTRGLDNQPQHFGDGTRLSIL.

The rearrangement links TRBV15 to TRBJ2-2; 13 nucleotides line up with TRBD2. The CDR3 length is 15 residues. Germline V gene lookup returns CDR1 LNHNV and CDR2 YYDKDF (reference sequence). V lost 5 bases to trimming and J lost 4 bases; unmatched junction nucleotides: 1. The CDR3 region is CATSGLAGVTGELFF. The CDR3 DNA follows: TGTGCCACCAGCGGACTAGCGGGGGTCACCGGGGAGCTGTTTTTT.

The gene calls are TRBV3-1 (or the pseudogene TRBV3-2) and TRBJ1-2; no definite D call. This CDR3 is built from 13 residues. The ends were cut back, 0 bases at V and 8 bases at J, with 10 bases in the middle. The germline V gene encodes CDR1 LGHDT and CDR2 YNNKEL (reference sequence). The CDR3, as DNA: TGTGCCAGCAGCCAAGAAGGAACGGGAGGCTACACCTTC. Translating it yields CASSQEGTGGYTF.

V and J are TRBV10-1 and TRBJ2-7; a possible D gene is TRBD1 (6 bases). This CDR3 region has 13 residues. V lost 5 bases to trimming and J lost 4 bases, with 12 bases between them. CDR1 and CDR2 (germline): WNHNN, SYGVQD (reference sequence). CDR3 nucleotide sequence: TGCGCCAGCAGTTCGGGACAAAGATACGAGCAGTACTTC. It encodes CASSSGQRYEQYF.

The chain employs TRBV19 and TRBJ1-3; D remains ambiguous. Trimming took 2 bases from V and 2 from J, leaving 13 bases between them. Germline CDR1 LNHDA, CDR2 SQIVND (reference sequence). The CDR3 spans 16 residues. CDR3 in amino acids: CASSIRSGTAGNTIYF. DNA of the CDR3: TGTGCCAGTAGTATACGTTCAGGAACGGCTGGAAACACCATATATTTT.

This chain connects TRBV3-1 (or the pseudogene TRBV3-2) to TRBJ2-2; TRBD1 aligns across 7 bases. CDR1 is LGHDT and CDR2 is YNNKEL in the germline V gene (reference sequence). Trimming at V came to 4 bases and at J to 0 bases, leaving 2 bases not matched to a gene. The CDR3 loop spans 15 amino acids. In DNA form, the CDR3 reads TGTGCCAGCAGCCCGGGACAGTCGAACACCGGGGAGCTGTTTTTT. It encodes CASSPGQSNTGELFF.

V and J are TRBV19 and TRBJ1-1; the D gene is possibly TRBD1 (6 bases). Germline loops: CDR1 LNHDA, CDR2 SQIVND (reference sequence). V gave up 3 bases and J gave up 4 bases, with 15 bases separating them. The CDR3 totals 15 residues. Here the CDR3 reads CASSIVAGASTEAFF. The DNA for the CDR3 is TGTGCCAGTAGTATCGTGGCAGGGGCCTCCACTGAAGCTTTCTTT.

The genes are TRBV30 and TRBJ1-6; a possible D gene is TRBD1 (5 bases). Looked up from germline, CDR1 is GTSNPN and CDR2 is SVGIG (reference sequence). The CDR3 runs to 13 residues. V lost 5 bases, J lost 0 bases, and 5 bases lay in between. The CDR3, as DNA: TGTGCCTGGGGGGCCTCCTATAATTCACCCCTCCACTTT. It translates to CAWGASYNSPLHF.

The chain recombines TRBV6-5 with TRBJ2-1; D is undetermined. Germline V lookup: CDR1 MNHEY, CDR2 SVGAGI. V was cut by 5 bases and J by 12 bases, with 14 bases left in between. CDR3 size: 12 residues. The CDR3 is CASSHERMRQFF. CDR3 DNA sequence: TGTGCCAGCAGTCATGAGAGGATGCGGCAGTTCTTC.

The V and J genes are TRBV5-6 and TRBJ1-2; 7 bases are shared with TRBD1. The CDR3 extends over 13 amino acids. With 4 bases clipped from V and 5 bases from J, the junction kept 5 bases outside the gene matches. Per the germline V gene, CDR1 is SGHDT and CDR2 is YYEEEE. The chain's CDR3 is CASSAGTAYGYTF. CDR3 coding DNA: TGTGCCAGCAGCGCCGGGACAGCTTATGGCTACACCTTC. Using reference TRBV5-6 and TRBJ1-2 for the parts outside the CDR3, the full variable domain is DAGVTQSPTHLIKTRGQQVTLRCSPKSGHDTVSWYQQALGQGPQFIFQYYEEEERQRGNFPDRFSGHQFPNYSSELNVNALLLGDSALYLCASSAGTAYGYTFGSGTRLTVV.

The chain employs TRBV4-2 and TRBJ2-3, with 10 bases matching TRBD2. Germline CDR1 is LGHNA and CDR2 is YNFKEQ. This CDR3 has 16 residues. Trimming at V came to 0 bases and at J to 8 bases, leaving 8 bases not matched to a gene. CDR3 sequence reads: CASSQETAGGPGTQYF. The CDR3 bases are TGTGCCAGCAGCCAAGAGACAGCGGGGGGGCCTGGTACGCAGTATTTT.

This chain connects TRBV4-1 to TRBJ2-3, with D perhaps TRBD1 (5 bases). The CDR3 has 16 residues. The V end was cut by 2 bases, the J end by 0 bases, with 12 bases between. CDR1 and CDR2 from the germline V gene are MGHRA and YSYEKL. CDR3 residues: CASSQQGSASTDTQYF. CDR3 bases: TGCGCCAGCAGCCAACAGGGTAGTGCTAGCACAGATACGCAGTATTTT.

The gene calls are TRBV9 and TRBJ1-6; 8 positions match TRBD1. There are 14 residues in the CDR3. The germline V gene has CDR1 SGDLS and CDR2 YYNGEE. J was trimmed by 7 bases and V by 3 bases; bases with no gene match: 3. CDR3 sequence: CASSATGGNSPLHF. CDR3 bases: TGTGCCAGCAGCGCTACAGGGGGAAATTCACCCCTCCACTTT.

The chain carries TRBV7-2 and TRBJ2-7; 7 positions agree with TRBD1. Germline V lookup: CDR1 SGHTA, CDR2 FQGNSA. This CDR3 comprises 15 residues. Losses at the gene ends were 1 base for V and 2 bases for J; bases not matched to a gene: 5. The CDR3 bases are TGTGCCAGCAGCTTAGAGGGGGCCAACACCTACGAGCAGTACTTC. Protein sequence: CASSLEGANTYEQYF.

A word on this clone: Germline and junction disagree at one end, which may indicate a read error. The genes are TRBV6-1 and TRBJ1-5; D is unresolved. The CDR3 has 12 residues. Germline CDR1 and CDR2: MNHNS and SASEGT. The DNA for the CDR3 is TGTGCCAGCAGAGAAGGAGATCAGCCCCAGCATTTT. It is translated as CASREGDQPQHF.

This clone was picked up a small number of times. Additional DNA sequences in this sample encode the identical CDR3. The chain is built from TRBV19 and TRBJ1-5; 8 bases match TRBD1. CDR1 and CDR2 from the germline V gene are LNHDA and SQIVND (reference sequence). J lost 2 bases, V lost 5 bases, and 5 bases had no gene match. There are 15 residues in the CDR3. CDR3 sequence reads: CASSPTGAGNQPQHF. The CDR3 DNA reads as TGTGCCAGTAGTCCGACAGGGGCCGGCAATCAGCCCCAGCATTTT.